This TCR beta chain was profiled in a study of T cells after yellow fever vaccination. This CDR3 region has 12 residues. V was pared by 4 bases and J by 9 bases, with 13 bases between. The germline V gene encodes CDR1 SGHNT and CDR2 YYREEE (reference sequence). They built TCR cDNA with 5'RACE template switching, a step that put in a universal primer site and UMIs. TCRdb redid the calling of the 5' RACE reads with MiXCR, one entry per CDR3 protein. The sample holds tens of thousands of distinct CDR3 sequences, 5.9% seen once. Regarding the study as a whole: There was a small share of clonotypes that showed up in both the CD4 and CD8 compartments.

This clonotype was observed a few times. Antigen unknown. This TCR came from a man aged 18 to 35 who received the YFV17D yellow fever vaccine. The chain combines TRBV5-4 with TRBJ1-1; D is uncertain. Here the sequenced sample was CD4+ T cells sorted from PBMCs, taken roughly 15 days after the first yellow fever vaccination. The CDR3 here is CASSPDVGKAFF. DNA of the CDR3: TGTGCCAGCAGCCCCGACGTAGGCAAAGCTTTCTTT.